The 18 T cell receptor beta chains below all came from one sample that was sequenced in a study of cytomegalovirus exposure and HLA in healthy donors. PCR was performed using 60 Vbeta and 13 Jbeta primers. Assay used: immunoSEQ multiplex PCR; TCRdb lists only in-frame clones, some missing. The sample contains 210,000 or so clones, over 60% of which appear only once. Specimen: PBMCs. Every receptor here comes from a man between 35 and 55 years old in good health and CMV-seronegative.

The rearrangement joins TRBV28 to TRBJ2-5, with 8 bases fitting TRBD2. V trimming: 7 bases; J trimming: 4 bases; junction bases outside the gene matches: 5. CDR1 and CDR2 from the germline V gene are MDHEN and SYDVKM. This CDR3 spans 13 amino acids. DNA for the CDR3: TGTGCCAGCATGGGCGGGGGGCGAGAGACCCAGTACTTC. Residues: CASMGGGRETQYF.

This chain connects TRBV15 to TRBJ2-5; the D is unclear. The V and J ends lost 1 base and 1 base respectively, with 4 bases between them. Germline assignment: CDR1 LNHNV and CDR2 YYDKDF (reference sequence). This CDR3 is built from 13 residues. The DNA for the CDR3 is TGTGCCACCAGCAGAGGCAGCCAAGAGACCCAGTACTTC. This encodes CATSRGSQETQYF.

V usage is TRBV7-2 and J usage is TRBJ2-7; 11 nucleotides match TRBD1. The CDR3 covers 15 residues. Germline CDR1 reads SGHTA; CDR2 reads FQGNSA. V lost 5 bases to trimming and J lost 2 bases; unmatched junction nucleotides: 5. The CDR3 DNA sequence: TGTGCCAGCAGCATTCCGGGACAGGGGGCCTACGAGCAGTACTTC. Encoded protein: CASSIPGQGAYEQYF.

This clone occurred once. A read error may account for a junction end that differs from germline. This chain joins TRBV7-9 and TRBJ2-7; 8 bases agree with TRBD2. The CDR3 is 19 amino acids. The germline gives CDR1 SEHNR, CDR2 FQNEAQ (reference sequence). CDR3 region: CSSSLPPWGWTSNSYEQYF. In nucleotides, the CDR3 is TGTTCCAGCAGCTTACCCCCCTGGGGGTGGACTAGCAACTCCTACGAGCAGTACTTC. The whole variable domain, remainder taken from reference TRBV7-9 and TRBJ2-7, is DTGVSQNPRHKITKRGQNVTFRCDPISEHNRLYWYRQTLGQGPEFLTYFQNEAQLEKSRLLSDRFSAERPKGSFSTLEIQRTEQGDSAMYLCSSSLPPWGWTSNSYEQYFGPGTRLTVT.

The chain has TRBV28 and TRBJ2-7; TRBD2 aligns across 7 bases. Germline lookup yields CDR1 MDHEN and CDR2 SYDVKM. This CDR3 spans 17 amino acids. Unmatched junction bases numbered 15, after V lost 4 bases and J lost 3 bases. The CDR3: CASSSIRRAGELYEQYF. The CDR3 DNA follows: TGTGCCAGCAGTTCAATCCGGCGCGCGGGAGAACTCTACGAGCAGTACTTC. Full variable domain (outside the CDR3, taken from reference TRBV28 and TRBJ2-7): DVKVTQSSRYLVKRTGEKVFLECVQDMDHENMFWYRQDPGLGLRLIYFSYDVKMKEKGDIPEGYSVSREKKERFSLILESASTNQTSMYLCASSSIRRAGELYEQYFGPGTRLTVT.

The chain is built from TRBV4-1 and TRBJ1-1; D gene unclear. V gave up 3 bases and J gave up 7 bases, with 9 bases separating them. Germline lookup yields CDR1 MGHRA and CDR2 YSYEKL. The CDR3 is 12 amino acids. The CDR3 nucleotides are TGCGCCAGCAGCCACCCGGGAAGTGAAGCTTTCTTT. It encodes CASSHPGSEAFF.

This rearrangement joins TRBV5-1 to TRBJ2-5; 8 nucleotides line up with TRBD2. This CDR3 spans 14 amino acids. V was clipped by 6 bases and J by 9 bases; unmatched bases: 13. Looked up from germline, CDR1 is SGHRS and CDR2 is YFSETQ. The DNA for the CDR3 is TGCGCCAGCACCCCTCCGGGAGGGGGAATGGCCCAGTACTTC. This codes for CASTPPGGGMAQYF.

V gene TRBV4-2 combines with J gene TRBJ2-1; weak D call: TRBD2 (6 bases). This CDR3 region has 15 residues. V dropped 1 base and J dropped 2 bases, with 9 bases sitting between them. The germline CDR1 and CDR2 sequences are LGHNA and YNFKEQ. Here the CDR3 reads CASSQGSGPYNEQFF. As DNA, the CDR3 is TGTGCCAGCAGCCAAGGCAGCGGGCCCTACAATGAGCAGTTCTTC.

Only a few counts were recorded for this clone. The genes are TRBV27 and TRBJ1-1; maybe TRBD1 (6 bases). This CDR3 is 15 amino acids long. The germline V gene has CDR1 MNHEY and CDR2 SMNVEV (reference sequence). V was shortened by 5 bases and J by 1 base, with 14 bases between the two germline ends. As DNA, the CDR3 is TGTGCCAGCAGTCCCCCGGGACACCAGAACACTGAAGCTTTCTTT. Translating it yields CASSPPGHQNTEAFF.

The CDR3 nucleotides read TGTGCCTGGAGTGTACTGGGCAGCTCCTACAATGAGCAGTTCTTC. Residues: CAWSVLGSSYNEQFF. The chain uses TRBV30 and TRBJ2-1, with unresolved D. The V gene's germline CDR1 is GTSNPN and CDR2 SVGIG (reference sequence). The V and J ends lost 0 bases and 0 bases respectively, with 9 bases between them. There are 15 residues in the CDR3.

V gene TRBV9 combines with J gene TRBJ2-7; TRBD1 matches 8 bases. Germline lookup yields CDR1 SGDLS and CDR2 YYNGEE. The length of the CDR3 is 16 residues. The ends lost 0 bases at V and 1 base at J; junction bases unmatched: 6. The CDR3 nucleotides read TGTGCCAGCAGCGTAGGAGACAGGGGTCTATCCTACGAGCAGTACTTC. This translates into CASSVGDRGLSYEQYF.

V gene TRBV6-1 combines with J gene TRBJ2-3; D is unclear. With 10 bases removed from V and 5 bases from J, the gap between germline ends came to 16 bases. Germline V gives CDR1 MNHNS, CDR2 SASEGT. The CDR3 runs 13 residues. The CDR3: CATSGVLGDTQYF. DNA for the CDR3: TGTGCCACCTCAGGTGTCCTTGGAGATACGCAGTATTTT.

V is TRBV19 and J is TRBJ1-2, with 10 positions matching TRBD1. The CDR3 loop spans 15 amino acids. V lost 5 bases, J lost 7 bases, and 10 bases stayed unmatched. Germline CDR1 LNHDA, CDR2 SQIVND (reference sequence). CDR3 in amino acids: CASSRGGQGTGGYTF. CDR3 in DNA: TGTGCCAGTAGTCGGGGGGGACAGGGGACAGGTGGCTACACCTTC.

In this sample, this clone turned up once. The V call is TRBV13, the J call TRBJ2-5; the match to TRBD2 covers 8 bases. The CDR3 spans 16 residues. The germline gives CDR1 PRHDT, CDR2 FYEKMQ (reference sequence). The V and J ends lost 3 bases and 4 bases, in that order; junction bases with no gene match: 10. CDR3 in amino acids: CASSLYLRAGVETQYF. DNA of the CDR3: TGTGCCAGCAGCTTGTACCTGCGAGCGGGAGTAGAGACCCAGTACTTC.

The J gene is TRBJ2-3, the V gene TRBV5-1; 9 bases agree with TRBD1. This CDR3 has 17 amino acids. Germline lookup yields CDR1 SGHRS and CDR2 YFSETQ. Trimming removed 4 bases from V and 0 bases from J; junction bases left unmatched: 9. CDR3 region: CASSPGTGLSSTDTQYF. DNA of the CDR3: TGCGCCAGCAGCCCCGGGACAGGGCTTTCTAGCACAGATACGCAGTATTTT.

The V and J genes are TRBV7-2 and TRBJ1-2; D is unresolved. Germline loops: CDR1 SGHTA, CDR2 FQGNSA. Trimming pared 1 base from V and 8 bases from J, leaving 20 bases between. CDR3 size: 16 residues. The CDR3 loop is CASSLVVAVYGNGYTF. The CDR3 DNA sequence: TGTGCCAGCAGCTTAGTAGTCGCGGTTTACGGGAACGGCTACACCTTC.

V usage is TRBV5-1 and J usage is TRBJ2-5; TRBD2 agrees at 14 bases. The CDR3 consists of 15 residues. V lost 3 bases and J lost 5; bases outside the gene matches: 3. Per the germline V gene, CDR1 is SGHRS and CDR2 is YFSETQ. CDR3 in amino acids: CASSSGLAGVETQYF. The DNA for the CDR3 is TGCGCCAGCAGCTCGGGACTAGCGGGAGTGGAGACCCAGTACTTC.

The chain combines TRBV28 with TRBJ2-1; D gene ambiguous. The CDR3 loop spans 14 amino acids. Germline lookup yields CDR1 MDHEN and CDR2 SYDVKM. V dropped 0 bases and J dropped 4 bases, with 7 bases sitting between them. As DNA, the CDR3 is TGTGCCAGCAGTTTATGGTCCAGTTACAATGAGCAGTTCTTC. Translating gives CASSLWSSYNEQFF. Together with reference TRBV28 and TRBJ2-1, the CDR3 gives the full variable domain: DVKVTQSSRYLVKRTGEKVFLECVQDMDHENMFWYRQDPGLGLRLIYFSYDVKMKEKGDIPEGYSVSREKKERFSLILESASTNQTSMYLCASSLWSSYNEQFFGPGTRLTVL.